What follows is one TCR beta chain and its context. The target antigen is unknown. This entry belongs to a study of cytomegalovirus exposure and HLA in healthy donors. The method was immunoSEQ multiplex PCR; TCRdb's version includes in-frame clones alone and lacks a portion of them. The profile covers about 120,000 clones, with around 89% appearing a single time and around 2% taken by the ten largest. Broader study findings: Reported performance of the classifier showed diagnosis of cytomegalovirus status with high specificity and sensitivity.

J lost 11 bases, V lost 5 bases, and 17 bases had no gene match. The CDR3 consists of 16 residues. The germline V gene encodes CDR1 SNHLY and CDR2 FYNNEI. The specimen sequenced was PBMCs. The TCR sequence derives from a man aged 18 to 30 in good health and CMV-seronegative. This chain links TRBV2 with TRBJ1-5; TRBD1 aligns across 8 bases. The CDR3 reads CASSYDRGGNSATQHF. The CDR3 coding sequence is TGTGCCAGCAGTTACGACAGGGGTGGAAATTCAGCGACCCAGCATTTT.